This TCR beta chain was recovered during a study of cytotoxic CD8 clonotypes in ibrutinib-treated CLL. V was cut by 4 bases and J by 6 bases, with 15 bases left in between. Germline V gene data show CDR1 as LNHDA and CDR2 as SQIVND (reference sequence). The CDR3 consists of 15 residues. The assay was immunoSEQ multiplex PCR, and TCRdb's table has in-frame clones only and misses some. This sample has approximately 120,000 clones, with less than 90% found just once. The sequenced sample was PBMCs, obtained after 24 months of ibrutinib treatment. The chain combines TRBV19 with TRBJ2-2; TRBD2 is a possible D gene (6 bases). This sequence originates from a human donor with chronic lymphocytic leukemia. The chain's CDR3 is CASSTTRRGSGELFF. The CDR3 DNA reads as TGTGCCAGTAGTACTACCCGACGGGGGTCCGGGGAGCTGTTTTTT. Based on the CDR3 plus reference TRBV19 and TRBJ2-2, the full variable domain is DGGITQSPKYLFRKEGQNVTLSCEQNLNHDAMYWYRQDPGQGLRLIYYSQIVNDFQKGDIAEGYSVSREKKESFPLTVTSAQKNPTAFYLCASSTTRRGSGELFFGEGSRLTVL.